Below are 19 T cell receptor beta chains sequenced from a single sample in a study of blood T cell repertoires in COVID-19. The repertoire was sequenced with immunoSEQ multiplex PCR; TCRdb's copy has only in-frame clones and lacks some. The table lists under 400,000 clones, around 91% of them singletons. Material for sequencing was peripheral blood. The source of these receptors is a man younger than 35 with active or convalescent COVID-19.

This chain links TRBV5-3 with TRBJ2-7; TRBD1 matches at 7 bases. TRBV5-3 is labeled an ORF, and its function is uncertain. The CDR3 sequence is 15 residues long. V lost 4 bases to trimming and J lost 4 bases; unmatched junction nucleotides: 11. The CDR3 is CARSRGQTTDYEQYF. Written as DNA, the CDR3 is TGTGCCAGAAGCCGGGGACAGACCACAGATTACGAGCAGTACTTC.

The chain recombines TRBV7-8 with TRBJ2-5, with TRBD2 as a possible D gene (6 bases). This CDR3 is 14 amino acids long. The V end lost 6 bases, the J end lost 7 bases, and 18 bases lay between the germline ends. Germline V gives CDR1 SGHVS, CDR2 FQNEAQ. CDR3 sequence reads: CASRRGLGVGTQYF. CDR3 coding DNA: TGTGCCAGCAGGCGGGGCCTGGGGGTAGGGACCCAGTACTTC. Complete variable domain (other parts from reference TRBV7-8 and TRBJ2-5): GAGVSQSPRYKVAKRGQDVALRCDPISGHVSLFWYQQALGQGPEFLTYFQNEAQLDKSGLPSDRFFAERPEGSVSTLKIQRTQQEDSAVYLCASRRGLGVGTQYFGPGTRLLVL.

The chain carries TRBV9 and TRBJ1-2; 7 positions agree with TRBD1. The germline gives CDR1 SGDLS, CDR2 YYNGEE. V lost 4 bases and J lost 2; bases outside the gene matches: 8. The length of the CDR3 is 15 residues. CDR3 residues: CASSTWTGGNYGYTF. Written as DNA, the CDR3 is TGTGCCAGCAGCACCTGGACAGGTGGAAACTATGGCTACACCTTC. The variable domain in full, with the rest retrieved from reference TRBV9 and TRBJ1-2, is DSGVTQTPKHLITATGQRVTLRCSPRSGDLSVYWYQQSLDQGLQFLIQYYNGEERAKGNILERFSAQQFPDLHSELNLSSLELGDSALYFCASSTWTGGNYGYTFGSGTRLTVV.

The chain has TRBV7-2 and TRBJ1-6; D perhaps matches TRBD1 (6 bases). The germline V gene encodes CDR1 SGHTA and CDR2 FQGNSA. Trimming shortened V by 2 bases and J by 7 bases, and 15 bases separated the two germline ends. The CDR3 has 16 residues. CDR3 residues: CASSLFQGFGNSPLHF. DNA of the CDR3: TGTGCCAGCAGCTTATTCCAGGGGTTTGGGAATTCACCCCTCCACTTT.

This clone was seen ten or more times. The chain recombines TRBV27 with TRBJ2-7; 7 nucleotides align to TRBD2. Trimming cost V 6 bases and J 1 base; bases outside gene matches: 6. The CDR3 sequence is 14 residues long. In germline, CDR1 is MNHEY, CDR2 SMNVEV (reference sequence). The DNA of the CDR3 is TGTGCCAGCAGGGGAGGGTATCTTTCCTACGAGCAGTACTTC. Amino acids: CASRGGYLSYEQYF.

This clone was seen once. The CDR3, as DNA: TGTGCCTCCGGGACAGGGGGCGCTGGGGCCAACGTCCTGACTTTC. Its protein is CASGTGGAGANVLTF. The V call is TRBV7-3, the J call TRBJ2-6, with TRBD1 matching 12 bases. J gave up 2 bases and V 11 bases, and 4 bases lay outside the gene matches. CDR3 length: 15 amino acids. Germline V lookup: CDR1 SGHTA, CDR2 FQGTGA.

J is TRBJ2-7 and V is TRBV18; 7 nucleotides align to TRBD1. V was clipped by 5 bases and J by 2 bases; unmatched bases: 9. CDR3 length equals 15 residues. CDR1 is KGHSH, CDR2 LQKENI, per germline. In DNA form, the CDR3 reads TGTGCCAGCTCAGAGAACCGACAGGGTACCTACGAGCAGTACTTC. Its protein product is CASSENRQGTYEQYF.

This chain joins TRBV3-1 (or the pseudogene TRBV3-2) and TRBJ1-2, with TRBD1 as a possible D gene (5 bases). CDR1 and CDR2 from the germline V gene are LGHDT and YNNKEL (reference sequence). The CDR3 spans 11 residues. V shed 4 bases and J shed 6 bases, with 6 bases lying between them. CDR3 nucleotides: TGTGCCAGCAGCCCAGGGCATGGCTACACCTTC. Protein: CASSPGHGYTF.

The J gene is TRBJ2-7, the V gene TRBV28, with no clear D. The ends were cut back, 5 bases at V and 0 bases at J, with 17 bases in the middle. In germline, CDR1 is MDHEN, CDR2 SYDVKM. The CDR3 sequence is 16 residues long. The CDR3 here is CASSPNQIAASYEQYF. CDR3 nucleotides: TGTGCCAGCAGTCCAAATCAAATAGCCGCCTCCTACGAGCAGTACTTC. Filled out from reference TRBV28 and TRBJ2-7, the complete variable domain reads DVKVTQSSRYLVKRTGEKVFLECVQDMDHENMFWYRQDPGLGLRLIYFSYDVKMKEKGDIPEGYSVSREKKERFSLILESASTNQTSMYLCASSPNQIAASYEQYFGPGTRLTVT.

The chain has TRBV28 and TRBJ1-1; 7 nucleotides agree with TRBD1. J lost 7 bases, V lost 10 bases, and 9 bases had no gene match. From germline, CDR1 is MDHEN and CDR2 SYDVKM. This CDR3 contains 12 residues. The CDR3 here is CATGQAWGEAFF. The CDR3 DNA follows: TGTGCCACCGGACAGGCATGGGGTGAAGCTTTCTTT.

The rearrangement uses TRBV19 and TRBJ2-6; 7 nucleotides align to TRBD1. The CDR3 is made up of 17 amino acids. Germline CDR1 and CDR2: LNHDA and SQIVND (reference sequence). V lost 5 bases, J lost 2 bases, and 9 bases stayed unmatched. The CDR3 DNA sequence: TGTGCCAGTAGTCCATTGGGACAGAAGACTGGGGCCAACGTCCTGACTTTC. It is translated as CASSPLGQKTGANVLTF.

The gene calls are TRBV30 and TRBJ1-2; 9 bases map to TRBD1. Germline-derived CDR1 and CDR2 are GTSNPN and SVGIG (reference sequence). The CDR3 is 13 residues long. Trimming at V came to 0 bases and at J to 6 bases, leaving 2 bases not matched to a gene. The chain's CDR3 is CAWSVRQGDGYTF. In DNA, the CDR3 is TGTGCCTGGAGTGTACGACAGGGGGATGGCTACACCTTC.

The chain has TRBV24-1 and TRBJ2-3; 7 bases are shared with TRBD2. Losses at the gene ends were 12 bases for V and 5 bases for J; bases not matched to a gene: 13. The CDR3 is 14 residues long. From germline, CDR1 is KGHDR and CDR2 SFDVKD. CDR3 in amino acids: CASGSAGVRDTQYF. DNA for the CDR3: TGTGCCTCCGGGTCGGCGGGGGTAAGAGATACGCAGTATTTT.

The CDR3 DNA is TGTGCCAGCTCACCAAGGGAAGCGGGCTCCTACAATGAGCAGTTCTTC. Encoded protein: CASSPREAGSYNEQFF. This chain joins TRBV18 and TRBJ2-1, with a tentative D call TRBD2 (6 bases). Germline CDR1 reads KGHSH; CDR2 reads LQKENI. The CDR3 covers 16 residues. Trimming pared 2 bases from V and 0 bases from J, leaving 11 bases between.

The V call is TRBV2, the J call TRBJ2-7; possibly TRBD1 for D (6 bases). Germline loops: CDR1 SNHLY, CDR2 FYNNEI. V shed 5 bases and J shed 3 bases, with 11 bases lying between them. This CDR3 is built from 13 residues. The CDR3 loop is CASSRTGFYEQYF. Written as DNA, the CDR3 is TGTGCCAGCAGTCGAACAGGGTTCTACGAGCAGTACTTC.

The chain links TRBV5-1 to TRBJ2-7; 7 nucleotides align to TRBD1. Germline CDR1 is SGHRS and CDR2 is YFSETQ. This CDR3 has 14 residues. The V gene end was trimmed by 4 bases and the J gene end by 0 bases; junction bases not matched to a gene: 4. The chain's CDR3 is CASSRTGLSYEQYF. As DNA, the CDR3 is TGCGCCAGCAGCAGGACAGGCCTCTCCTACGAGCAGTACTTC.

This rearrangement joins TRBV5-6 to TRBJ2-3, with TRBD1 matching over 8 bases. Germline CDR1 and CDR2: SGHDT and YYEEEE. The CDR3 is 14 amino acids. V gave up 4 bases and J gave up 3 bases; unmatched junction bases: 4. In DNA, the CDR3 is TGTGCCAGCAGCCGAGGACAGGGTACAGATACGCAGTATTTT. Its translation is CASSRGQGTDTQYF.

This clone was picked up one time. The rearrangement uses TRBV13 and TRBJ2-7; tentative D call: TRBD2 (5 bases). V shed 2 bases and J shed 2 bases, with 13 bases lying between them. Germline V gene lookup returns CDR1 PRHDT and CDR2 FYEKMQ (reference sequence). This CDR3 is built from 15 residues. The CDR3 DNA is TGTGCCAGCAGCTTAAAGAGGGATCCCCCCTACGAGCAGTACTTC. Its protein is CASSLKRDPPYEQYF.

The rearrangement links TRBV7-9 to TRBJ1-1, with D hard to call. V lost 5 bases and J lost 10, with 11 bases in between. In germline, CDR1 is SEHNR, CDR2 FQNEAQ (reference sequence). This CDR3 comprises 11 residues. The CDR3 protein is CASSKEEVAFF. In nucleotides, the CDR3 is TGTGCCAGCAGCAAGGAGGAGGTAGCTTTCTTT.